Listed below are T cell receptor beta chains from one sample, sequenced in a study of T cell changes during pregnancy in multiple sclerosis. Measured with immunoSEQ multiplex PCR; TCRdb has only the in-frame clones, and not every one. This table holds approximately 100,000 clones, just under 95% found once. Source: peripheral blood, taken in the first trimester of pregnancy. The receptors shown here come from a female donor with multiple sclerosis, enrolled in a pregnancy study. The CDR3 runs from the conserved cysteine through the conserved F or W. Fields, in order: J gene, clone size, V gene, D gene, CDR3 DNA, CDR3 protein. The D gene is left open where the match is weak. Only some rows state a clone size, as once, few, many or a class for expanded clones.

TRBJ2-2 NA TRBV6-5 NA TGTGCCAGCGGGACCGGGACATTCCCAACCGGGGAGCTGTTTTTT CASGTGTFPTGELFF
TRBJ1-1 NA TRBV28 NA TGTGCCAGCAGACCCAGGGTCTACACTGAAGCTTTCTTT CASRPRVYTEAFF
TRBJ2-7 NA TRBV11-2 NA TGTGCCAGCAGCTTAGAGGACTGGAGCTCCTACGAGCAGTACTTC CASSLEDWSSYEQYF
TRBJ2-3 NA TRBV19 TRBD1 TGTGCCAGTAGTCCCGGGACAGGCGCAGATACGCAGTATTTT CASSPGTGADTQYF
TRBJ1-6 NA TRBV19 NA TGTGCCAGTAGTATAAGTCGGCAGGGGAAGTCACCCCTCCACTTT CASSISRQGKSPLHF
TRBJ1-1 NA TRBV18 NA TGTGCCAGCTCCCGGAAACAGGGAGGGGAGACTGAAGCTTTCTTT CASSRKQGGETEAFF
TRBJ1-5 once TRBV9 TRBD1 TGTGCCAGCAGCACGGGACAGGGTAATCAGCCCCAGCATTTT CASSTGQGNQPQHF
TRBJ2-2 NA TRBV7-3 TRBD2 TGTGCCAGCAGCGGGGGCCTAGCGGGGACCGGGGAGCTGTTTTTT CASSGGLAGTGELFF
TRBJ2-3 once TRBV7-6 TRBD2 TGTGCCAGCAGCTTGACTAGCGGGGGCACAGATACGCAGTATTTT CASSLTSGGTDTQYF
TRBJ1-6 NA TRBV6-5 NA TGTGCCAGCAGCGCAGATAATTCACCCCTCCACTTT CASSADNSPLHF
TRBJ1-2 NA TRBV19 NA TGTGCCAGTTCCGACAGGAACTATGGCTACACCTTC CASSDRNYGYTF
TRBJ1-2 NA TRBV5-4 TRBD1 TGTGCCAGCAGCTTGGGACAGGGGGAGGGGGGCTACACCTTC CASSLGQGEGGYTF
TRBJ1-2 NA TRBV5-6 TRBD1 TGTGCCAGCAGCCGACAGGGTACTGATGGCTACACCTTC CASSRQGTDGYTF
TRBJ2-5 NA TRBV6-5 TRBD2 TGTGCCAGCAGTTACTCCACTAGCGGCGAGACCCAGTACTTC CASSYSTSGETQYF
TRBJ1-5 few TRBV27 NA TGTGCCAGCAGTTGGGGGGGCACTCAGCCCCAGCATTTT CASSWGGTQPQHF
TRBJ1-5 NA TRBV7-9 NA TGTGCCAGCAGCTTAGAATCGAATCAGCCCCAGCATTTT CASSLESNQPQHF
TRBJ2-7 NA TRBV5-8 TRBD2 TGTGCCAGCAGCTCGATTTTAGCGGGGAAAACCTACGAGCAGTACTTC CASSSILAGKTYEQYF
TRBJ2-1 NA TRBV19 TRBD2 TGTGCCAGTAGTTTACGACTAGCTAGCTCCTACAATGAGCAGTTCTTC CASSLRLASSYNEQFF
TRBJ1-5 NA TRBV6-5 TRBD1 TGTGCCAGCATAGGACTGCAGGGGGACAATCAGCCCCAGCATTTT CASIGLQGDNQPQHF
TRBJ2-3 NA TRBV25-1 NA TGTGCCAGCAGTGCCGGGATGAGAACGCAGTATTTT CASSAGMRTQYF
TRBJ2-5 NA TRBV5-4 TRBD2 TGTGCCAGCAGTCCCGCGGGGACTAGCGAAACCCAGTACTTC CASSPAGTSETQYF
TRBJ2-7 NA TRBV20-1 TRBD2 TGCAGTGCGACTAGCGGCTACGAGCAGTACTTC CSATSGYEQYF
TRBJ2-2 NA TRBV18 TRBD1 TGTGCCAGCTCACCACCGACAGGGCGCACCGGGGAGCTGTTTTTT CASSPPTGRTGELFF
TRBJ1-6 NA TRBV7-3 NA TGTGCCAGCAGCTTACAGGCAGATGATAATTCACCCCTCCACTTT CASSLQADDNSPLHF
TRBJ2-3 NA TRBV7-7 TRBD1 TGTGCTAGCAGCTTCCGGGACAGGGGGTGGACGCAGTATTTT CASSFRDRGWTQYF
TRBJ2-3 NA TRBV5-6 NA TGTGCCAGCAGCTTTTCCCAGGTTTCAGATACGCAGTATTTT CASSFSQVSDTQYF
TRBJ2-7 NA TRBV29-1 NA TGCAGCGTTGAGCCCCAGGGAGGCTCCGAGCAGTACTTC CSVEPQGGSEQYF
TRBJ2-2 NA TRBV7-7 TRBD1 TGTGCTAGCAGCTTAGGACAGGGTGGGAACACCGGGGAGCTGTTTTTT CASSLGQGGNTGELFF
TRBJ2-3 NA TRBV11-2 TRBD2 TGTGCCAGCAGCAAAAGCGGGGGGCTAGACTTTAGCACAGATACGCAGTATTTT CASSKSGGLDFSTDTQYF
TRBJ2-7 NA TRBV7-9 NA TGTGCCAGCAGCACAAACAGGGTTGAGGCCCACGGATGGGCCAAGCAGTACTTC CASSTNRVEAHGWAKQYF
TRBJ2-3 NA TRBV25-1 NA TGTGCCAGCAGTGAATATGGGAATAGACAGCTCTATCCAGATACGCAGTATTTT CASSEYGNRQLYPDTQYF
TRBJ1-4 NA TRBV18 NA TGTGCCAGCTCACCCGCCGGGGGTCAAGATGAAAAACTGTTTTTT CASSPAGGQDEKLFF
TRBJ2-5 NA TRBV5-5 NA TGTGCCAGCAGCTCCCTCCAAGAGACCCAGTACTTC CASSSLQETQYF
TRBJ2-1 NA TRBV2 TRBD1 TGTGCCAGCACCAACCGACAGGGGGGTGAGCAGTTCTTC CASTNRQGGEQFF
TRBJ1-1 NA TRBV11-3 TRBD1 TGTGCCAGCAGCTCGCGTGACAGGGGGCGCGGGACTGAAGCTTTCTTT CASSSRDRGRGTEAFF